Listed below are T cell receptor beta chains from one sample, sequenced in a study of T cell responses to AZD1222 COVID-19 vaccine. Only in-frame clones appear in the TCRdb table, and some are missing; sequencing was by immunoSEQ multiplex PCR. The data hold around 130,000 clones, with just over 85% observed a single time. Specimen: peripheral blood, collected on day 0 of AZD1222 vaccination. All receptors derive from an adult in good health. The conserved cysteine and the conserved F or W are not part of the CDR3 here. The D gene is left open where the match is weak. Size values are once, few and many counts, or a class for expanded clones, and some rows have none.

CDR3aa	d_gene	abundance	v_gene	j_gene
ASSLGGHLSYNSPLH	NA	NA	TRBV5-1	TRBJ1-6
ASSEPIRGGNEKLF	NA	NA	TRBV10-2	TRBJ1-4
ASSLGDQPQH	NA	NA	TRBV11-2	TRBJ1-5
ASSIGGTPNQPQH	NA	NA	TRBV9	TRBJ1-5
ASSEPPRGSPLH	NA	NA	TRBV2	TRBJ1-6
AITRTGGEQY	TRBD1	NA	TRBV10-3	TRBJ2-7
ASGHRGPLGETQY	TRBD1	NA	TRBV27	TRBJ2-5
SAAGQDNTEAF	TRBD1	once	TRBV29-1	TRBJ1-1
ASSPPVTDYNEQF	NA	few	TRBV18	TRBJ2-1
ATSRDLAARYT	NA	NA	TRBV15	TRBJ1-2
ASSQDEGYSPLH	NA	NA	TRBV4-3	TRBJ1-6
ASSLSGGNGELF	TRBD2	NA	TRBV7-6	TRBJ2-2
ASSLTTSTGTEAF	NA	NA	TRBV18	TRBJ1-1
ASSKGGWNTEAF	TRBD1	NA	TRBV3-1/TRBV3-2	TRBJ1-1
ASSLAFSGTRNTGELF	TRBD2	NA	TRBV27	TRBJ2-2
ASSPRQGSYEQY	TRBD1	NA	TRBV19	TRBJ2-7
ASSQGRDWTEAF	NA	NA	TRBV4-3	TRBJ1-1
ASSLEGFNQPQH	NA	NA	TRBV5-5	TRBJ1-5
ASSLGTTNEQF	NA	NA	TRBV7-2	TRBJ2-1
ASSAQTDGGRNTGELF	NA	NA	TRBV7-2	TRBJ2-2
SVSLLHTGELF	NA	once	TRBV29-1	TRBJ2-2
ASSSRNRAGDEQY	NA	NA	TRBV18	TRBJ2-7
ASNPAMNTEAF	NA	NA	TRBV6-5	TRBJ1-1
ASSLGLRQKEETQY	NA	NA	TRBV11-1	TRBJ2-5
ASSLALGSYEQY	NA	NA	TRBV5-6	TRBJ2-7
ASTEGQGSGNTIY	TRBD1	NA	TRBV6-5	TRBJ1-3
ASSLSGPGQGTYEQY	TRBD1	once	TRBV19	TRBJ2-7
ASRRTTGGSEQY	TRBD1	NA	TRBV5-1	TRBJ2-7
ASSPKEDQPQH	NA	NA	TRBV6-5	TRBJ1-5
ASSRDWQGCT	NA	once	TRBV14	TRBJ1-2
TSSHRTGTGANSNQPQH	NA	NA	TRBV1	TRBJ1-5
ASSLGHRDFYGYT	NA	NA	TRBV5-1	TRBJ1-2